The rows below give T cell receptor beta chains drawn from one sample of a study of CD8 T cells in Susac syndrome. One entry per CDR3 protein, called by TCRdb with MiXCR from the immunoSEQ multiplex PCR reads. The sample lists about 200,000 distinct CDR3 sequences, approximately 90% occurring once. The sequencing input was CD8+ T cells from PBMCs. The receptor source for this set is a human donor with multiple sclerosis. The CDR3 runs from the conserved cysteine through the conserved F or W. Each record gives: clone size, V gene, D gene, J gene, CDR3 protein, CDR3 DNA. A D gene is named only where the DNA matches it firmly. Clone sizes are given selectively: once, few, many, or a class where the clone is expanded.

.	TRBV27	TRBD2	TRBJ2-1	CASSPGLAHYNEQFF	TGTGCCAGCAGTCCGGGACTAGCGCACTACAATGAGCAGTTCTTC
.	TRBV6-6	.	TRBJ1-3	CASSYPGGLGNTIYF	TGTGCCAGCAGTTACCCGGGGGGTCTTGGAAACACCATATATTTT
.	TRBV7-9	TRBD2	TRBJ2-3	CASSPETGTNTDTQYF	TGTGCCAGCAGCCCCGAAACTGGGACTAATACAGATACGCAGTATTTT
.	TRBV29-1	.	TRBJ1-1	CSVEGIREVTEAFF	TGCAGCGTTGAGGGGATTAGGGAGGTCACTGAAGCTTTCTTT
.	TRBV7-2	.	TRBJ2-3	CASSFGAKGGTDTQYF	TGTGCCAGCAGCTTCGGAGCAAAGGGGGGCACAGATACGCAGTATTTT
.	TRBV6-1	.	TRBJ2-5	CASSGRGVETQYF	TGTGCCAGCAGTGGGCGGGGTGTGGAGACCCAGTACTTC
once	TRBV30	.	TRBJ2-7	CAWNPLKGYEQYF	TGTGCCTGGAACCCCCTTAAGGGCTACGAGCAGTACTTC
.	TRBV6-1	.	TRBJ1-3	CASTSTREGVSGNTICF	TGTGCCAGCACCTCAACTCGTGAGGGAGTCTCTGGAAACACCATATGTTTT
few	TRBV7-9	.	TRBJ2-7	CASSLVDYEQYF	TGTGCCAGCAGCTTAGTGGACTACGAGCAGTACTTC
.	TRBV6-5	.	TRBJ1-5	CASSQTGYSNQPQHF	TGTGCCAGCAGCCAAACAGGGTATAGCAATCAGCCCCAGCATTTT
.	TRBV19	TRBD1	TRBJ1-1	CASSSGQGQRALEAFF	TGTGCCAGTAGTAGTGGACAGGGTCAGCGGGCACTTGAAGCTTTCTTT
.	TRBV7-6	TRBD2	TRBJ2-1	CASSLGLAGGSEQFF	TGTGCCAGCAGCTTGGGACTAGCGGGGGGAAGTGAGCAGTTCTTC
.	TRBV4-1	TRBD2	TRBJ2-7	CASSQEIAGVYEQYF	TGCGCCAGCAGCCAAGAAATAGCGGGGGTCTACGAGCAGTACTTC
.	TRBV7-9	.	TRBJ2-3	CASSLAGAGDTQYF	TGTGCCAGCAGCTTAGCGGGGGCTGGAGATACGCAGTATTTT
.	TRBV6-1	.	TRBJ1-2	CASSEGTGFPYGYTF	TGTGCCAGCAGCGAGGGCACAGGGTTCCCATATGGCTACACCTTC
.	TRBV4-3	.	TRBJ2-1	CASSQGHPGVDGEQFF	TGCGCCAGCAGCCAAGGCCACCCCGGGGTAGACGGTGAGCAGTTCTTC
.	TRBV27	TRBD1	TRBJ2-7	CASGQDSYEQYF	TGTGCCAGCGGACAGGACAGCTACGAGCAGTACTTC
once	TRBV12-3/TRBV12-4	TRBD2	TRBJ2-7	CASSLKGTRFYEQYF	TGTGCCAGCAGTCTCAAGGGGACTAGATTCTACGAGCAGTACTTC
.	TRBV6-5	.	TRBJ2-6	CASSTAGVGNVLTF	TGTGCCAGCAGTACCGCTGGGGTGGGCAACGTCCTGACTTTC
.	TRBV29-1	.	TRBJ2-7	CSVLDRSYEQYF	TGCAGCGTACTGGACCGGTCCTACGAGCAGTACTTC
.	TRBV29-1	.	TRBJ2-7	CSVFTASSYEQYF	TGCAGCGTTTTTACGGCCAGTTCCTACGAGCAGTACTTC
.	TRBV5-1	TRBD2	TRBJ2-1	CASSLTSGEFNEQFF	TGCGCCAGCAGCTTGACTAGCGGGGAATTCAATGAGCAGTTCTTC
.	TRBV27	.	TRBJ2-7	CASSSFFSYEQYF	TGTGCCAGCAGTTCGTTCTTCTCCTACGAGCAGTACTTC
.	TRBV10-3	TRBD2	TRBJ2-3	CVISGLAGPTDTQYF	TGTGTCATCAGTGGACTAGCGGGACCGACAGATACGCAGTATTTT